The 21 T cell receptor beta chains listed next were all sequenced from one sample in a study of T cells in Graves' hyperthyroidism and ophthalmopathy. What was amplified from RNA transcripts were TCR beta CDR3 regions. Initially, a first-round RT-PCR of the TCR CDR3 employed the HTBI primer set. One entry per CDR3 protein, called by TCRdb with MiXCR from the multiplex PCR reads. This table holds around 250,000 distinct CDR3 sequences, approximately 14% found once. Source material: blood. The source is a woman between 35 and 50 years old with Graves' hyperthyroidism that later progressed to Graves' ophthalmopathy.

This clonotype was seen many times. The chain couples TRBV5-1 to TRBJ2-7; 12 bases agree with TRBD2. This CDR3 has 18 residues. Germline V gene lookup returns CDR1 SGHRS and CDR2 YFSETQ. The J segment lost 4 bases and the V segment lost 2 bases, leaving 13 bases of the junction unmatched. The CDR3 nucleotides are TGCGCCAGCAGCTTCTATTCCCGACTAGCGGGAGTTGCTTACGAGCAGTACTTC. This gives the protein CASSFYSRLAGVAYEQYF.

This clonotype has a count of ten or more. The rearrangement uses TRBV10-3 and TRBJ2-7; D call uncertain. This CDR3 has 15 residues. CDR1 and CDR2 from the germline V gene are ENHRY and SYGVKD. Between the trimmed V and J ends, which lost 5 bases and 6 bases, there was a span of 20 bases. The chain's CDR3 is CAISLGPFGLSEQYF. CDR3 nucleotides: TGTGCCATCAGTCTCGGGCCCTTTGGGCTCTCCGAGCAGTACTTC.

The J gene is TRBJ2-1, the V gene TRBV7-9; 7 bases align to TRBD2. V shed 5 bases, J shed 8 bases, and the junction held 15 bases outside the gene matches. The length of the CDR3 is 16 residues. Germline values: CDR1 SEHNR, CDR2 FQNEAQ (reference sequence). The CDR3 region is CASSQEGLAAWDEQFF. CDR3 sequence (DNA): TGTGCCAGCAGCCAAGAGGGGCTAGCGGCTTGGGATGAGCAGTTCTTC.

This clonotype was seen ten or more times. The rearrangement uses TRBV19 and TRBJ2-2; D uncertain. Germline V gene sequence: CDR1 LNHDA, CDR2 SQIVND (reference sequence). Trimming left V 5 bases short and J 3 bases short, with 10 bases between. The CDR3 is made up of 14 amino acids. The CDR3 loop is CASSPLGDTGELFF. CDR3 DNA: TGTGCCAGTAGTCCCCTCGGAGACACCGGGGAGCTGTTTTTT.

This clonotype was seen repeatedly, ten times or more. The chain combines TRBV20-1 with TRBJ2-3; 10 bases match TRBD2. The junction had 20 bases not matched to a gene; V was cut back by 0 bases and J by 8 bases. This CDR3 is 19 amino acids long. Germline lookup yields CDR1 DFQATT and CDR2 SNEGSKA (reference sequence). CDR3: CSARDLGGKVAGGPGTQYF. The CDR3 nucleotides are TGCAGTGCTAGAGATCTAGGGGGGAAGGTAGCGGGAGGCCCCGGTACGCAGTATTTT.

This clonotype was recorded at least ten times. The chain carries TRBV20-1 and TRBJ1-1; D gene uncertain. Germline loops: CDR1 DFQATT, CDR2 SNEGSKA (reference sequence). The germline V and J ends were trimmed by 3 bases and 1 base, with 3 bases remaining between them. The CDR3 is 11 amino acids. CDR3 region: CSASSNTEAFF. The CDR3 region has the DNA TGCAGTGCTAGCTCGAACACTGAAGCTTTCTTT.

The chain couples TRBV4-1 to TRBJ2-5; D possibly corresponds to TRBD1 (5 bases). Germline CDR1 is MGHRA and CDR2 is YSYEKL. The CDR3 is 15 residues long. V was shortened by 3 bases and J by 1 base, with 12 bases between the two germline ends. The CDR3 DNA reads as TGCGCCAGCAGCCATTCGGCCAGGGCCCAAGAGACCCAGTACTTC. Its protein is CASSHSARAQETQYF.

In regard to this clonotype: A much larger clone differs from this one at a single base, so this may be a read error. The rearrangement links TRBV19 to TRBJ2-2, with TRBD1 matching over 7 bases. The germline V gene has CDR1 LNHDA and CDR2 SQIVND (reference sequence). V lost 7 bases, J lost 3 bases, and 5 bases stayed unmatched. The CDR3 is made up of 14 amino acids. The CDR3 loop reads CASTGQADTGELFF. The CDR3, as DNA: TGTGCCAGTACCGGACAGGCGGACACCGGGGAGCTGTTTTTT.

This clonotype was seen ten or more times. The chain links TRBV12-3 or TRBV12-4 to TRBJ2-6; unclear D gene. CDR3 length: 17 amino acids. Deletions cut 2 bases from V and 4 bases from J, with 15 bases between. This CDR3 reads CASSLRSDRVGANVLTF. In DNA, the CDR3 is TGTGCCAGCAGTTTAAGGTCGGATCGAGTAGGGGCCAACGTCCTGACTTTC.

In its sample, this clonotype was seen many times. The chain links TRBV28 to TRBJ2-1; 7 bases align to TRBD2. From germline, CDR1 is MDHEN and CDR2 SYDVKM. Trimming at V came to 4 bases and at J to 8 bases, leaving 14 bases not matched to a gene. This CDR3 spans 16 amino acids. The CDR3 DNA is TGTGCCAGCAGTTCAGGCGGGAGTGTGTGGGATTATGAGCAGTTCTTC. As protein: CASSSGGSVWDYEQFF. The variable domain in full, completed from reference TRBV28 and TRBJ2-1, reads DVKVTQSSRYLVKRTGEKVFLECVQDMDHENMFWYRQDPGLGLRLIYFSYDVKMKEKGDIPEGYSVSREKKERFSLILESASTNQTSMYLCASSSGGSVWDYEQFFGPGTRLTVL.

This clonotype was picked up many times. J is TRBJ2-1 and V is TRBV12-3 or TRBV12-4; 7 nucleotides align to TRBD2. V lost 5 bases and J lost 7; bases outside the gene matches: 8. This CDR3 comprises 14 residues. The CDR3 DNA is TGTGCCAGCAGTCCAAGGACTAGTGGGAATGAGCAGTTCTTC. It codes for CASSPRTSGNEQFF.

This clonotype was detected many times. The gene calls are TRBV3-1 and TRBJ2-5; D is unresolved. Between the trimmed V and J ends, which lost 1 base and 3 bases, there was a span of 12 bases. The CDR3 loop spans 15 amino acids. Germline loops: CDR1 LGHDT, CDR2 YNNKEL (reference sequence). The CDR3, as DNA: TGTGCCAGCAGCCAAGTTTTCGCAGAAGAAGAGACCCAGTACTTC. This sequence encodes CASSQVFAEEETQYF.

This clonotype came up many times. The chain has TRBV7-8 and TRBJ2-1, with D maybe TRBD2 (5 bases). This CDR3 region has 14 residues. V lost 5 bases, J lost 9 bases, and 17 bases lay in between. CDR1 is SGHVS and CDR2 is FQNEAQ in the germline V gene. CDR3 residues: CASSHRRVPPEQFF. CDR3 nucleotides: TGTGCCAGCAGCCATAGGCGGGTCCCACCTGAGCAGTTCTTC.

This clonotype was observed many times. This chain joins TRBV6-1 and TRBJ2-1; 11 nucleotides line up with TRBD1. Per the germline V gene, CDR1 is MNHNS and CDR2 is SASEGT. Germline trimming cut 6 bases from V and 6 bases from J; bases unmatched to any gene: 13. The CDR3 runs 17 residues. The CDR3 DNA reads TGTGCCAGCAGCCGTCCCGGGACAGGGGGGGCCTCCAATGAGCAGTTCTTC. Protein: CASSRPGTGGASNEQFF.

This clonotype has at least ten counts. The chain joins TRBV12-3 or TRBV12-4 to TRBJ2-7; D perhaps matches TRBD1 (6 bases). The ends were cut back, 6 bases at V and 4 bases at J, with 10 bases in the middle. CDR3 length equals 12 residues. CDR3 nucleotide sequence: TGTGCCAGCAGCAGGACAGAGTACGAGCAGTACTTC. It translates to CASSRTEYEQYF.

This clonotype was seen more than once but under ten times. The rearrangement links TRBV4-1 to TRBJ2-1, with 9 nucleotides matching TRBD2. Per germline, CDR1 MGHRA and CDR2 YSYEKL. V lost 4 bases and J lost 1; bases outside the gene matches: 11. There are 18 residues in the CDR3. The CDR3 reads CASSPGVAGVPSYNEQFF. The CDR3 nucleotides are TGCGCCAGCAGCCCCGGGGTAGCGGGGGTTCCTTCCTACAATGAGCAGTTCTTC.

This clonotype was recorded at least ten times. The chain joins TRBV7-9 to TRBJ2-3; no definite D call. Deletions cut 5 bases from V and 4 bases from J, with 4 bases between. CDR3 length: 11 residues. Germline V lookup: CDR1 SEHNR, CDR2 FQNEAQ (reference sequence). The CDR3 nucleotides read TGTGCCAGCAGCCCCCCAGATACGCAGTATTTT. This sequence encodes CASSPPDTQYF.

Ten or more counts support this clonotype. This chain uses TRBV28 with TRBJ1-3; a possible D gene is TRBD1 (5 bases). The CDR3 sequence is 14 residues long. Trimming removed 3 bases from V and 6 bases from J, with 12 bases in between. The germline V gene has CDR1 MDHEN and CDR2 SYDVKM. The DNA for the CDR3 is TGTGCCAGCAGTTTCCTCACAGGTCTAAACACCATATATTTT. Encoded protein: CASSFLTGLNTIYF.

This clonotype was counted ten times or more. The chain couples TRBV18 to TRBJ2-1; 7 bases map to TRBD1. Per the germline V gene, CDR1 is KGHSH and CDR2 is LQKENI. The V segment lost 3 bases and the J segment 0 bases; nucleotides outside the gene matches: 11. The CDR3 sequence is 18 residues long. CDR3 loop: CASSPVTLRQGSYNEQFF. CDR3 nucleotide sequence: TGTGCCAGCTCACCCGTCACCCTTCGACAGGGCTCCTACAATGAGCAGTTCTTC.

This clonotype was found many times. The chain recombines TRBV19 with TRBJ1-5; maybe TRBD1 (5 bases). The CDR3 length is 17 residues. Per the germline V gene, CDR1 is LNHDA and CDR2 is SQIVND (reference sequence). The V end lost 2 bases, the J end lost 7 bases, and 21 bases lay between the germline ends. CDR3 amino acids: CASSISHGTFELQPQHF. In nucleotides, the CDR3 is TGTGCCAGTAGTATATCTCACGGGACGTTTGAGCTGCAGCCCCAGCATTTT.

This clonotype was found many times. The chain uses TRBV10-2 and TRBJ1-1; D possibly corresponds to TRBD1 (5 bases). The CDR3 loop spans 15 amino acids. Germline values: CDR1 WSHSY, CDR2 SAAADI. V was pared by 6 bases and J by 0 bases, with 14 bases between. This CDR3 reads CASRSDRNMNTEAFF. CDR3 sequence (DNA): TGCGCCAGCAGGTCAGACAGAAACATGAACACTGAAGCTTTCTTT.